This TCR beta chain stems from a study of OX40 agonist ivuxolimab in advanced cancers. Study-wide context: An agonistic human IgG2 monoclonal antibody against OX40 (CD134) was given. A male proportion of approximately 83% was recorded, with mean age approximately 56 years and range roughly 20 to 90. Study-wide points: Partial responders receiving 0.1-3.0 mg/kg showed among the lowest clonal expansion.

This clone was picked up a small number of times. Its specificity is not known. The method was immunoSEQ multiplex PCR; TCRdb's version includes in-frame clones alone and lacks a portion of them. The profile shows 15,000 to 20,000 clones, 73% of them singletons. CDR1 and CDR2 from the germline V gene are MNHEY and SMNVEV (reference sequence). This CDR3 region has 14 residues. V lost 2 bases to trimming and J lost 1 base, with 8 bases between them. Collection of blood occurred at baseline, at cycle 4 day 1, and at cycle 7 day 1. This sequence originates from an adult with an advanced solid tumor such as melanoma, head and neck, liver or kidney cancer. Sequencing was performed on CD4+ or CD8+ T cells sorted from blood, taken in a trial of the OX40 agonist ivuxolimab. This chain connects TRBV27 to TRBJ2-5; the D gene is possibly TRBD2 (5 bases). CDR3 sequence reads: CASSLEGIQETQYF. The DNA for the CDR3 is TGTGCCAGCAGTTTAGAGGGCATCCAAGAGACCCAGTACTTC.